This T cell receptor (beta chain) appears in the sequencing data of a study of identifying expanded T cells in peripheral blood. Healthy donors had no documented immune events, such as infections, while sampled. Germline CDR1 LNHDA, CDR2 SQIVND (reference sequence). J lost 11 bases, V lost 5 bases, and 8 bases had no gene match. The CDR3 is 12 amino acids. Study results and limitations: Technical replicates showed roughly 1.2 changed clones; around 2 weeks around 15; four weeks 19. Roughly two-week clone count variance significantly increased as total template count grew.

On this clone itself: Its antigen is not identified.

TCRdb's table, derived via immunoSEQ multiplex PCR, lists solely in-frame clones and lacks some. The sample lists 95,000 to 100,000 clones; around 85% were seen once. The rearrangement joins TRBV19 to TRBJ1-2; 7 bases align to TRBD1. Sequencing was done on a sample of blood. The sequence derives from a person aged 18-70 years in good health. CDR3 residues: CASSETGLLYTF. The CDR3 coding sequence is TGTGCCAGTAGTGAGACAGGGTTGTTGTACACCTTC. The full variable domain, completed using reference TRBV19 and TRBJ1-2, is DGGITQSPKYLFRKEGQNVTLSCEQNLNHDAMYWYRQDPGQGLRLIYYSQIVNDFQKGDIAEGYSVSREKKESFPLTVTSAQKNPTAFYLCASSETGLLYTFGSGTRLTVV.